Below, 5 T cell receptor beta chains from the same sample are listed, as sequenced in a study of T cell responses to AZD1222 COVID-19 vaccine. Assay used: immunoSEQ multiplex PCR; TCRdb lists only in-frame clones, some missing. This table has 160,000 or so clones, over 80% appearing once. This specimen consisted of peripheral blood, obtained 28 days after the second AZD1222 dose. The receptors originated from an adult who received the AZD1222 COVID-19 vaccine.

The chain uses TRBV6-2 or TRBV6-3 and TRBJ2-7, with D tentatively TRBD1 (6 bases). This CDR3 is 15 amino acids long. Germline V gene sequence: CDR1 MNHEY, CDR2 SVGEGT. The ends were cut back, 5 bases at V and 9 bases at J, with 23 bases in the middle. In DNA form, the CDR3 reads TGTGCCAGCAGTCGCTACGGGACATCTATTAATGCGCAGTACTTC. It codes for CASSRYGTSINAQYF.

The CDR3 spells CASSRYRGNYEQYF. The CDR3, as DNA: TGTGCCAGCAGCCGATACAGGGGTAACTACGAGCAGTACTTC. The chain couples TRBV6-2 or TRBV6-3 to TRBJ2-7; TRBD1 agrees at 7 bases. CDR3 length: 14 amino acids. The V and J ends lost 6 bases and 3 bases, in that order; junction bases with no gene match: 8. The V gene's germline CDR1 is MNHEY and CDR2 SVGEGT.

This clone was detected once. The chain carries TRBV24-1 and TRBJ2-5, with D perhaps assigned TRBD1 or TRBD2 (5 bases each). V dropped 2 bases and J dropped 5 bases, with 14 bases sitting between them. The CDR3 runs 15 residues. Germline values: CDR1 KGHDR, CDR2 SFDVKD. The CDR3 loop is CATSDSGARGETQYF. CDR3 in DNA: TGTGCCACCAGTGATTCCGGGGCTCGAGGGGAGACCCAGTACTTC.

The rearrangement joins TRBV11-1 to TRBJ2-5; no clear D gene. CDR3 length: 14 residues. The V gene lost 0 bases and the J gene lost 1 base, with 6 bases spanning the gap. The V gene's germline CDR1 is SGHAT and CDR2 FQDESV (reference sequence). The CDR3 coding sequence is TGTGCCAGCAGCTTAGCTCAGCCCCAAGAGACCCAGTACTTC. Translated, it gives CASSLAQPQETQYF.

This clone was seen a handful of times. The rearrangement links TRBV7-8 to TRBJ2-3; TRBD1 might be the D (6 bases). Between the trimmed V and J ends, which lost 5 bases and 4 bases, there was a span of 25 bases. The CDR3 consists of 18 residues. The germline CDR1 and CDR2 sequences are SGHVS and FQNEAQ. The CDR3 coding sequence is TGTGCCAGCAGCCTTAGGGGGACGGGTAGAGGGTTTTCAGATACGCAGTATTTT. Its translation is CASSLRGTGRGFSDTQYF.